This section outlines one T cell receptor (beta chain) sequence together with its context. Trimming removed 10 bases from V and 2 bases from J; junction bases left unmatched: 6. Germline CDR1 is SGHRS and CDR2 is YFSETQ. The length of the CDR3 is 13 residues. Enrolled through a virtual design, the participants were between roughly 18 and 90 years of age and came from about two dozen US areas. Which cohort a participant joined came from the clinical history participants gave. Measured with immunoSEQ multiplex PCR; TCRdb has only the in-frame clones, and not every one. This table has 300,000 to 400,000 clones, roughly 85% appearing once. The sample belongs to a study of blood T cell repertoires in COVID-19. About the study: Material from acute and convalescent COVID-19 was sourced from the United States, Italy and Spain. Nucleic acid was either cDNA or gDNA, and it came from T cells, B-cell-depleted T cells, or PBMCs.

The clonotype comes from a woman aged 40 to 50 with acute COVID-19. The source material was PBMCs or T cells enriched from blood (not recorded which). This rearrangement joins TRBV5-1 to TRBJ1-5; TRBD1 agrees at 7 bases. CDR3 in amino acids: CAFWGQRNQPQHF. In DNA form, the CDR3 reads TGCGCCTTCTGGGGACAGCGCAATCAGCCCCAGCATTTT.